These T cell receptor beta chains were read from a single sample in a study of monozygotic twins with inflammatory bowel disease. TCRdb re-analyzed the 5' RACE reads; it lists each CDR3 protein once, without DNA. The sample table sets out a few hundred thousand distinct CDR3 sequences. The sample comprised blood. The origin of the receptors is a human donor with ulcerative colitis or Crohn's disease, or a healthy co-twin of an affected twin (not recorded which). Each CDR3 is given with its conserved first and last residue.

J gene | V gene | CDR3 protein
TRBJ2-1 | TRBV10-3 | CAISELAGATYNEQFF
TRBJ2-5 | TRBV5-1 | CASSLIGSQETQYF
TRBJ2-7 | TRBV6-1 | CASSEQGWDEQYF
TRBJ1-5 | TRBV7-8 | CASSTDGQATNQPQHF
TRBJ1-1 | TRBV7-9 | CASTGQQNTEAFF
TRBJ2-1 | TRBV20-1 | CSAREATRAYNEQFF
TRBJ1-1 | TRBV3-1 | CASSRRGGNTEAFF
TRBJ1-4 | TRBV3-1 | CASSHGRGREKLFF
TRBJ2-7 | TRBV30 | CAWSARTGFQTYEQYF
TRBJ1-4 | TRBV5-4 | CASRHRGGEKLFF
TRBJ2-2 | TRBV7-2 | CASSSQGGTGELFF
TRBJ2-7 | TRBV20-1 | CSAVQGLSYEQYF
TRBJ2-3 | TRBV5-1 | CASSPRLGADTQYF
TRBJ2-3 | TRBV7-9 | CASSSRLAGFTDTQYF
TRBJ1-6 | TRBV7-9 | CASSQDGDSPLHF
TRBJ2-3 | TRBV5-5 | CASSARTSGGIRDTQYF
TRBJ1-1 | TRBV5-6 | CASTGRGHGNTEAFF
TRBJ2-5 | TRBV19 | CASSRGGSGGETQYF
TRBJ2-3 | TRBV7-6 | CASSLGQKDTQYF
TRBJ2-7 | TRBV9 | CASSVQGAGLGEQYF
TRBJ2-2 | TRBV25-1 | CASTLGGTGELFF
TRBJ2-4 | TRBV5-4 | CASSWGTDLAKNIQYF
TRBJ1-4 | TRBV11-1 | CASSGHLDGLYRNEKLFF
TRBJ1-3 | TRBV12-3/TRBV12-4 | CASSLRGLGNTIYF
TRBJ1-3 | TRBV12-3/TRBV12-4 | CASRRTGRLYF
TRBJ1-2 | TRBV6-2/TRBV6-3 | CASQPSLRNGYTF
TRBJ2-3 | TRBV7-9 | CASSLGDPRTDTQYF
TRBJ2-3 | TRBV29-1 | CSVYITDTQYF
TRBJ2-6 | TRBV27 | CASSSKSTAVGANVLTF
TRBJ2-7 | TRBV6-5 | CASSYGLGGYEQYF
TRBJ1-6 | TRBV7-2 | CASSQDYSPLHF
TRBJ2-1 | TRBV27 | CASTPRGTSEYNEQFF
TRBJ1-1 | TRBV7-2 | CASSLRTEAFF
TRBJ1-5 | TRBV28 | CASAGVGQPQHF
TRBJ2-2 | TRBV6-1 | CASSSRVAGELFF
TRBJ2-5 | TRBV20-1 | CSPSTGGRETQYF
TRBJ1-4 | TRBV30 | CAWSKIGQGMGKLFF
TRBJ2-5 | TRBV4-3 | CASSHGQEGTQYF
TRBJ2-3 | TRBV20-1 | CSARVTVKTDTQYF
TRBJ1-5 | TRBV7-2 | CASSFSSLQGGYVQPQHF
TRBJ2-2 | TRBV6-5 | CASSSGLGTGELFF
TRBJ2-7 | TRBV25-1 | CASSAPPGWGASYEQYF
TRBJ2-6 | TRBV7-9 | CASRTGMSGANVLTF
TRBJ1-1 | TRBV10-3 | CAISELGLTEAFF
TRBJ2-7 | TRBV12-3/TRBV12-4 | CASSSSRQGGLYSYEQYF
TRBJ2-7 | TRBV7-6 | CASSLEIGHRESKKFTYEQYF